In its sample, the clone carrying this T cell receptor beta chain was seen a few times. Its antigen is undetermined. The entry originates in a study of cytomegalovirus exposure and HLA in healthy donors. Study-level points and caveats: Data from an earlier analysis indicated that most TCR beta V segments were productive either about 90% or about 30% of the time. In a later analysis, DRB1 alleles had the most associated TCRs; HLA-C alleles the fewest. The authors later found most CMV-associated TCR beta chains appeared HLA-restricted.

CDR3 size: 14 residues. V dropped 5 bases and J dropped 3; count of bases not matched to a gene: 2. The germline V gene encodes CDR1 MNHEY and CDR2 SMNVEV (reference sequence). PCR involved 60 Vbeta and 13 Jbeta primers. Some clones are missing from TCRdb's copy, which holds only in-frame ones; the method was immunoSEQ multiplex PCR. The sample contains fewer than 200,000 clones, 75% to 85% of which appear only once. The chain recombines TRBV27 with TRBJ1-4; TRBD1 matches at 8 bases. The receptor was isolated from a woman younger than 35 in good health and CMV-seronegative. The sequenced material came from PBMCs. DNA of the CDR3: TGTGCCAGCAGTCGGGACAGGTCTAATGAAAAACTGTTTTTT. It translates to CASSRDRSNEKLFF.